The next 2 T cell receptor beta chains were all read from a single sample in a study of graft-versus-host responses after intestinal transplantation. The antigens of these receptors remain unknown. The table came from immunoSEQ multiplex PCR; TCRdb's copy has only in-frame clones and leaves some out. The table records around 50,000 clones, 70% to 85% of them present only once. The sample consisted of unstimulated CD4+ T cells sorted from spleen or lymph node cells, taken before transplant. The receptors stem from a human donor who was the organ donor for an intestinal transplant.

The chain has TRBV30 and TRBJ2-1; tentatively, D is TRBD2 (5 bases). The CDR3 extends over 13 amino acids. Trimming left V 3 bases short and J 12 bases short, with 18 bases between. The germline V gene has CDR1 GTSNPN and CDR2 SVGIG (reference sequence). The CDR3 reads CAWSHLTGKGQFF. As DNA, the CDR3 is TGTGCCTGGAGCCATCTTACGGGAAAGGGGCAGTTCTTC.

This chain uses TRBV19 with TRBJ2-2; D is ambiguous. The CDR3 sequence is 15 residues long. V lost 3 bases, J lost 1 base, and 9 bases lay in between. Germline V gene sequence: CDR1 LNHDA, CDR2 SQIVND (reference sequence). The CDR3 reads CASSMGGGNTGELFF. In nucleotides, the CDR3 is TGTGCCAGTAGTATGGGTGGCGGGAACACCGGGGAGCTGTTTTTT.